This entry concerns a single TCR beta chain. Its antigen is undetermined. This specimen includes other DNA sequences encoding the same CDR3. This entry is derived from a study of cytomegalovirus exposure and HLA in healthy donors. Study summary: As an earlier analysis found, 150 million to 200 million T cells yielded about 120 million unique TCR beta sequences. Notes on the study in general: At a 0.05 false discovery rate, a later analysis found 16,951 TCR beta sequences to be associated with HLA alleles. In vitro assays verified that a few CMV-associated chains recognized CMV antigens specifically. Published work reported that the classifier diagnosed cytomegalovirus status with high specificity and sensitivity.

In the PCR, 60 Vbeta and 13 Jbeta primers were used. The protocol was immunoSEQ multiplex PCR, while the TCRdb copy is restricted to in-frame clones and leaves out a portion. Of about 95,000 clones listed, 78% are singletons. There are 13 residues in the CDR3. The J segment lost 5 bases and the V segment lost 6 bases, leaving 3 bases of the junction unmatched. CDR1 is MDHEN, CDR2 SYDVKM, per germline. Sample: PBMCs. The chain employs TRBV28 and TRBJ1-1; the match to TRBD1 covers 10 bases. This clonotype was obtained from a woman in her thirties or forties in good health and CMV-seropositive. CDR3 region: CASSGQGGTEAFF. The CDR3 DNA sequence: TGTGCCAGCAGCGGACAGGGGGGGACTGAAGCTTTCTTT.